Described below is a single T cell receptor beta chain sequence and its context. The trim removed 10 bases at V and 6 bases at J, leaving 8 bases unmatched. Germline V gene lookup returns CDR1 WNHNN and CDR2 SYGVQD (reference sequence). This CDR3 is built from 13 residues. This sample is part of a study of T cell responses to AZD1222 COVID-19 vaccine. Profiling relied on immunoSEQ multiplex PCR, and the TCRdb table lists in-frame clones only, not all of them. The table has about 100,000 clones, roughly 90% seen once. The source was peripheral blood, collected on day 0 of AZD1222 vaccination. The clonotype originates from an adult in good health. V is TRBV10-1 and J is TRBJ2-1, with 8 bases identical to TRBD2. This CDR3 reads CATSTSVGNEQFF. In nucleotides, the CDR3 is TGCGCCACCTCGACTAGCGTGGGCAATGAGCAGTTCTTC.